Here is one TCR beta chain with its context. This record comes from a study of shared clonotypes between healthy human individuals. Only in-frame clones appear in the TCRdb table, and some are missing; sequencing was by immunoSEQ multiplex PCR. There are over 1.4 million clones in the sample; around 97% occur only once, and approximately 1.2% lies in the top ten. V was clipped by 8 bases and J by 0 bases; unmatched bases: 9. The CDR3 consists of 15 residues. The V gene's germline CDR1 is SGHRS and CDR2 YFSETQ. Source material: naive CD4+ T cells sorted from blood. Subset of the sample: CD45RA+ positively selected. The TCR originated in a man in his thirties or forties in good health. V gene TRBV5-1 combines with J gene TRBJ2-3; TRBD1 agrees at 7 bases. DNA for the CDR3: TGCGCCAGTCAGCTGACAGGGCCCAGCACAGATACGCAGTATTTT. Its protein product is CASQLTGPSTDTQYF.